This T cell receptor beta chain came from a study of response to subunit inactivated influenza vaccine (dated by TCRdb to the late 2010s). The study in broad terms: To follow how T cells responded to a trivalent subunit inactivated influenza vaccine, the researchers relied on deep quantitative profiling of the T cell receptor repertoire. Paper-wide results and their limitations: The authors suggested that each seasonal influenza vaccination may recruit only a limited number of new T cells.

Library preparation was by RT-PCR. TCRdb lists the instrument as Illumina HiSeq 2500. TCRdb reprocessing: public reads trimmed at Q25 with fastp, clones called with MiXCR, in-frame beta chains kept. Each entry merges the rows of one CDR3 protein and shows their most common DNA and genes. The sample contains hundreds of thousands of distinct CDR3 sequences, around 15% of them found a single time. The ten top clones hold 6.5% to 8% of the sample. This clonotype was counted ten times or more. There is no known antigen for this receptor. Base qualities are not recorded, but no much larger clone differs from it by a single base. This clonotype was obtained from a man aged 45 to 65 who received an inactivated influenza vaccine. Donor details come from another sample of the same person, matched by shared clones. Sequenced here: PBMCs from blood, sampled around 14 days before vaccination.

In nucleotides, the sequence is TGTGCCAGCAGCCCTTGGGCGGGGCACAACAATGAGCAGTTCTTC. This sequence encodes CASSPWAGHNNEQFF. This chain joins TRBV7-9 to TRBJ2-1, with TRBD2 perhaps the D gene, on 6 matching bases. The germline V gene (reference sequence) yields SEHNR for CDR1 and FQNEAQ for CDR2. V lost 5 bases and J lost 5 bases; the stretch between them is 16 bases long. From its cysteine to its phenylalanine, the CDR3 spans 15 amino acids. Only CDR3 DNA remains: 45 bases, in frame from the first base.